What follows are 31 T cell receptor beta chains derived from one specimen sequenced in a study of cytomegalovirus exposure and HLA in healthy donors (dated by TCRdb to about 2017). Libraries came from the immunoSEQ multiplex PCR assay. The multiplex PCR relied on a mix of 60 forward primers for TCR Vbeta segments and 13 reverse primers for TCR Jbeta segments. TCRdb mirrors the immuneACCESS table, restricted to in-frame sequences. Some clones are absent from its copies; in checked studies, under half trace to an unresolved V gene, and the reason for the others is unknown. This sample gives fewer than 95,000 clones in total; 65% to 85% of them show up just once. Around 2% of the sample goes to the ten largest clones. Sequenced sample: PBMCs. The source is a man in his late teens or twenties in good health and CMV-seronegative.

This chain uses TRBV6-5 with TRBJ1-6; D remains ambiguous. Trimming cost V 2 bases and J 10 bases, with 12 bases left between them. CDR3 length equals 14 residues. Germline V gives CDR1 MNHEY, CDR2 SVGAGI. CDR3: CASSYERGNSPLHF. The CDR3 DNA follows: TGTGCCAGCAGTTACGAACGGGGTAACTCACCCCTCCACTTT.

This rearrangement joins TRBV2 to TRBJ1-1, with TRBD1 as a possible D gene (5 bases). Trimming pared 6 bases from V and 6 bases from J, leaving 20 bases between. The CDR3 totals 15 residues. In germline, CDR1 is SNHLY, CDR2 FYNNEI. The CDR3 loop is CASRTNRRLRAEAFF. The CDR3 region has the DNA TGTGCCAGCAGAACAAACAGGCGGTTAAGGGCTGAAGCTTTCTTT.

The chain combines TRBV19 with TRBJ2-1, with 7 nucleotides matching TRBD2. Germline loops: CDR1 LNHDA, CDR2 SQIVND (reference sequence). The ends lost 6 bases at V and 0 bases at J; junction bases unmatched: 5. This CDR3 is 15 amino acids long. The CDR3 reads CASRGRESSYNEQFF. In nucleotides, the CDR3 is TGTGCCAGTAGGGGGAGGGAAAGCTCCTACAATGAGCAGTTCTTC.

The chain recombines TRBV4-2 with TRBJ2-1; 12 nucleotides agree with TRBD2. The V gene end was trimmed by 0 bases and the J gene end by 8 bases; junction bases not matched to a gene: 11. Germline lookup yields CDR1 LGHNA and CDR2 YNFKEQ. The CDR3 has 18 residues. This CDR3 reads CASSQDLSALAGGHEQFF. DNA of the CDR3: TGTGCCAGCAGCCAAGATTTATCAGCACTAGCGGGGGGACATGAGCAGTTCTTC.

This clone was recorded a few times. The V gene is TRBV18, the J gene TRBJ2-2, with D perhaps TRBD2 (5 bases). Germline V gene sequence: CDR1 KGHSH, CDR2 LQKENI. The CDR3 covers 17 residues. The V end was cut by 2 bases, the J end by 6 bases, with 19 bases between. DNA of the CDR3: TGTGCCAGCTCACCAACCTCATCTGGTACGGGATCCGGGGAGCTGTTTTTT. As protein: CASSPTSSGTGSGELFF.

This chain links TRBV29-1 with TRBJ2-6; 7 bases agree with TRBD1. Germline lookup yields CDR1 SQVTM and CDR2 ANQGSEA. The CDR3 consists of 16 residues. V was pared by 7 bases and J by 2 bases, with 11 bases of the junction left unmatched. CDR3 DNA: TGCAGCGCGGCCGACAGGGTAGAGGCTGGGGCCAACGTCCTGACTTTC. It specifies CSAADRVEAGANVLTF.

The chain couples TRBV29-1 to TRBJ1-2; D uncertain. Trimming stripped 3 bases from V and 3 bases from J, with 8 bases between. Germline CDR1 and CDR2: SQVTM and ANQGSEA. This CDR3 is 12 amino acids long. CDR3 nucleotides: TGCAGCGTTGAGAGAGAATACTATGGCTACACCTTC. Protein sequence: CSVEREYYGYTF.

The CDR3 DNA is TGCGCCAGCAGCCAAGATTCGGCAGGCCCAAATCAGCCCCAGCATTTT. It codes for CASSQDSAGPNQPQHF. The rearrangement joins TRBV4-1 to TRBJ1-5; D remains ambiguous. V was pared by 0 bases and J by 4 bases, with 13 bases between. Germline assignment: CDR1 MGHRA and CDR2 YSYEKL. This CDR3 has 16 amino acids.

Only a few counts were recorded for this clone. The chain uses TRBV10-3 and TRBJ2-5, with a possible D match to TRBD1 (6 bases). The DNA end is a closer match to TRBJ2-7, so the J assignment may be wrong. The CDR3 loop spans 12 amino acids. Germline V CDR1 and CDR2: ENHRY, SYGVKD. Written as DNA, the CDR3 is TGTGCCATCCTGGGGGCCACCTACGAGCAGTACTTC. Translated: CAILGATYEQYF.

V usage is TRBV6-5 and J usage is TRBJ2-1; 8 nucleotides line up with TRBD2. This CDR3 is built from 16 residues. CDR1 MNHEY and CDR2 SVGAGI come from the germline V gene. V lost 0 bases, J lost 4 bases, and 5 bases stayed unmatched. The CDR3 bases are TGTGCCAGCAGTTACTCGCGCGGGGGGTTTTACAATGAGCAGTTCTTC. The encoded protein is CASSYSRGGFYNEQFF.

This chain uses TRBV6-6 with TRBJ1-1; a possible D gene is TRBD1 (5 bases). V lost 7 bases, J lost 0 bases, and 9 bases lay in between. The CDR3 spans 13 residues. Germline V gives CDR1 MNHNY, CDR2 SVGAGI (reference sequence). CDR3 protein: CASIRGMNTEAFF. The CDR3 bases are TGTGCCAGCATAAGGGGTATGAACACTGAAGCTTTCTTT.

The CDR3 loop reads CSVQGVQGAQATEAFF. In DNA, the CDR3 is TGCAGCGTCCAGGGGGTACAGGGGGCGCAGGCCACTGAAGCTTTCTTT. This chain uses TRBV29-1 with TRBJ1-1, with 9 positions matching TRBD1. The CDR3 covers 16 residues. Looked up from germline, CDR1 is SQVTM and CDR2 is ANQGSEA. Trimming removed 6 bases from V and 4 bases from J; junction bases left unmatched: 15. The variable domain in full, with the rest retrieved from reference TRBV29-1 and TRBJ1-1, is SAVISQKPSRDICQRGTSLTIQCQVDSQVTMMFWYRQQPGQSLTLIATANQGSEATYESGFVIDKFPISRPNLTFSTLTVSNMSPEDSSIYLCSVQGVQGAQATEAFFGQGTRLTVV.

This CDR3 reads CASSSQAFSGNTIYF. As DNA, the CDR3 is TGTGCCAGCAGCTCCCAGGCGTTCTCTGGAAACACCATATATTTT. J is TRBJ1-3 and V is TRBV7-6; D is unresolved. Per germline, CDR1 SGHVS and CDR2 FNYEAQ. Deletions cut 4 bases from V and 0 bases from J, with 10 bases between. The CDR3 is 15 amino acids. Full variable domain (rest looked up from reference TRBV7-6 and TRBJ1-3): GAGVSQSPRYKVTKRGQDVALRCDPISGHVSLYWYRQALGQGPEFLTYFNYEAQQDKSGLPNDRFSAERPEGSISTLTIQRTEQRDSAMYRCASSSQAFSGNTIYFGEGSWLTVV.

The chain is built from TRBV5-1 and TRBJ1-1; TRBD1 is a possible D gene (6 bases). V shed 3 bases and J shed 5 bases, with 11 bases lying between them. Germline V gene lookup returns CDR1 SGHRS and CDR2 YFSETQ. The CDR3 spans 13 residues. CDR3 in DNA: TGCGCCAGCAGCTCCACAGGGACGACTGAAGCTTTCTTT. This sequence encodes CASSSTGTTEAFF.

The chain couples TRBV4-2 to TRBJ2-7; 9 bases map to TRBD1. The germline V gene encodes CDR1 LGHNA and CDR2 YNFKEQ. V gave up 2 bases and J gave up 3 bases; unmatched junction bases: 8. This CDR3 is 16 amino acids long. The CDR3 region has the DNA TGTGCCAGCAGCCAAAGCCTCGGACAGGGGAACTACGAGCAGTACTTC. Translating it yields CASSQSLGQGNYEQYF.

The chain carries TRBV9 and TRBJ1-1; perhaps TRBD1 as D (6 bases). Germline CDR1 is SGDLS and CDR2 is YYNGEE. The CDR3 extends over 14 amino acids. Trimming cost V 4 bases and J 9 bases, with 19 bases left between them. The CDR3: CASSPPRSGAQAFF. The CDR3 DNA sequence: TGTGCCAGCAGCCCCCCTCGCTCAGGGGCTCAAGCTTTCTTT.

V usage is TRBV4-1 and J usage is TRBJ1-5, with TRBD1 matching 12 bases. Looked up from germline, CDR1 is MGHRA and CDR2 is YSYEKL. With V trimmed by 1 base and J by 4 bases, 8 bases remained unmatched. The CDR3 sequence is 18 residues long. The CDR3 is CASSQGPGQGAVNQPQHF. The CDR3 DNA reads TGCGCCAGCAGCCAAGGGCCGGGACAGGGGGCGGTTAATCAGCCCCAGCATTTT.

The chain recombines TRBV11-3 with TRBJ1-3; 7 bases fit TRBD1. The CDR3 consists of 15 residues. With V trimmed by 5 bases and J by 2 bases, 6 bases remained unmatched. From germline, CDR1 is SGHNT and CDR2 YENEEA. In DNA, the CDR3 is TGTGCCAGCAGCCCTGACGGGACAGCTGGAAACACCATATATTTT. This translates into CASSPDGTAGNTIYF.

The chain carries TRBV7-8 and TRBJ1-4; D is ambiguous. Trimming stripped 6 bases from V and 8 bases from J, with 16 bases between. Germline loops: CDR1 SGHVS, CDR2 FQNEAQ. This CDR3 has 14 residues. The CDR3 region is CASSSLGGGEKLFF. CDR3 sequence (DNA): TGTGCCAGCAGTTCGTTAGGAGGAGGCGAAAAACTGTTTTTT. The whole variable domain, filled in from reference TRBV7-8 and TRBJ1-4, reads GAGVSQSPRYKVAKRGQDVALRCDPISGHVSLFWYQQALGQGPEFLTYFQNEAQLDKSGLPSDRFFAERPEGSVSTLKIQRTQQEDSAVYLCASSSLGGGEKLFFGSGTQLSVL.

The chain carries TRBV5-1 and TRBJ2-1; possible D gene TRBD2, 6 bases. The CDR3 covers 15 residues. Looked up from germline, CDR1 is SGHRS and CDR2 is YFSETQ. Trimming removed 4 bases at V and 2 bases at J, with 13 bases between. The CDR3 reads CASSRGGDPYNEQFF. In nucleotides, the CDR3 is TGCGCCAGCAGCCGCGGCGGGGACCCCTACAATGAGCAGTTCTTC.

The chain joins TRBV5-5 to TRBJ2-7; TRBD2 aligns across 7 bases. Trimming removed 4 bases from V and 2 bases from J; junction bases left unmatched: 9. Germline V gene lookup returns CDR1 SGHKS and CDR2 YYEKEE (reference sequence). This CDR3 has 15 residues. The CDR3 sequence is CASSPGGLSTYEQYF. The CDR3, as DNA: TGTGCCAGCAGCCCGGGGGGACTCAGCACCTACGAGCAGTACTTC.

This clone was counted once. Mismatch with germline at one junction end may stem from a read error. The V call is TRBV7-9, the J call TRBJ1-2; 7 bases fit TRBD1. Germline assignment: CDR1 SEHNR and CDR2 FQNEAQ (reference sequence). CDR3 size: 14 residues. CDR3 coding DNA: TGTTCCAGCAGCCTCCCGGGACAGATTTATGGCTACACCTTC. Encoded protein: CSSSLPGQIYGYTF.

The chain joins TRBV28 to TRBJ2-3; the D is unclear. Trimming removed 5 bases from V and 2 bases from J, with 11 bases in between. The CDR3 runs to 14 residues. Looked up from germline, CDR1 is MDHEN and CDR2 is SYDVKM. This CDR3 reads CASSPIAVTDTQYF. The CDR3 DNA is TGTGCCAGCAGTCCGATAGCTGTCACAGATACGCAGTATTTT.

This chain joins TRBV9 and TRBJ2-4; D gene uncertain. CDR1 is SGDLS and CDR2 is YYNGEE in the germline V gene. V gave up 0 bases and J gave up 2 bases, with 9 bases separating them. This CDR3 has 15 residues. This CDR3 is CASSVGPGPKNIQYF. CDR3 DNA: TGTGCCAGCAGCGTAGGTCCGGGTCCCAAAAACATTCAGTACTTC.

The chain recombines TRBV5-4 with TRBJ2-7; TRBD1 matches 10 bases. The CDR3 consists of 17 residues. Looked up from germline, CDR1 is SGHNT and CDR2 is YYREEE (reference sequence). Unmatched junction bases numbered 7, after V lost 0 bases and J lost 1 base. In DNA, the CDR3 is TGTGCCAGCAGCTTGGGCCCTCCGGGACAGGGGTCCTACGAGCAGTACTTC. This translates into CASSLGPPGQGSYEQYF.

The chain combines TRBV11-2 with TRBJ2-3, with 9 bases matching TRBD2. Looked up from germline, CDR1 is SGHAT and CDR2 is FQNNGV. The CDR3 spans 19 residues. Trimming at V came to 1 base and at J to 0 bases, leaving 11 bases not matched to a gene. The CDR3, as DNA: TGTGCCAGCAGCTTAGCTAGCGGGGCTAGCAAATCTAGCACAGATACGCAGTATTTT. Its protein product is CASSLASGASKSSTDTQYF. Full variable domain (rest looked up from reference TRBV11-2 and TRBJ2-3): EAGVAQSPRYKIIEKRQSVAFWCNPISGHATLYWYQQILGQGPKLLIQFQNNGVVDDSQLPKDRFSAERLKGVDSTLKIQPAKLEDSAVYLCASSLASGASKSSTDTQYFGPGTRLTVL.

This sequence joins TRBV6-6 and TRBJ1-4; TRBD1 agrees at 7 bases. Germline V lookup: CDR1 MNHNY, CDR2 SVGAGI (reference sequence). Losses at the gene ends were 3 bases for V and 4 bases for J; bases not matched to a gene: 5. The CDR3 loop spans 15 amino acids. CDR3: CASSYINRGNEKLFF. The CDR3 coding sequence is TGTGCCAGCAGTTATATCAACAGGGGTAATGAAAAACTGTTTTTT.

The CDR3 spells CASSSLTGGLGFTEAFF. The CDR3 DNA follows: TGCGCCAGCAGCTCATTAACAGGGGGATTGGGCTTCACTGAAGCTTTCTTT. The chain couples TRBV5-1 to TRBJ1-1; 8 nucleotides line up with TRBD1. The CDR3 is made up of 17 amino acids. The V gene's germline CDR1 is SGHRS and CDR2 YFSETQ. Trimming removed 3 bases from V and 4 bases from J; junction bases left unmatched: 14.

The chain uses TRBV18 and TRBJ1-4; D call uncertain. The CDR3 contains 13 residues. The germline V gene has CDR1 KGHSH and CDR2 LQKENI. Between the trimmed V and J ends, which lost 5 bases and 4 bases, there was a span of 8 bases. As DNA, the CDR3 is TGTGCCAGCTCATCCGGGATTAATGAAAAACTGTTTTTT. This encodes CASSSGINEKLFF.

The chain employs TRBV7-9 and TRBJ1-3; D gene unclear. The CDR3 has 12 amino acids. The V gene's germline CDR1 is SEHNR and CDR2 FQNEAQ (reference sequence). V lost 8 bases to trimming and J lost 4 bases, with 9 bases between them. The CDR3 DNA reads as TGTGCCAGCCGGGAGTCCGGAAACACCATATATTTT. Its translation: CASRESGNTIYF.

In nucleotides, the CDR3 is TGTGCCAGCAGCTTAAGCGGGCACATTGAAGCTTTCTTT. Protein: CASSLSGHIEAFF. J is TRBJ1-1 and V is TRBV7-8; D is uncertain. V was shortened by 2 bases and J by 7 bases, with 11 bases between the two germline ends. Germline lookup yields CDR1 SGHVS and CDR2 FQNEAQ. There are 13 residues in the CDR3. Complete variable domain (other parts from reference TRBV7-8 and TRBJ1-1): GAGVSQSPRYKVAKRGQDVALRCDPISGHVSLFWYQQALGQGPEFLTYFQNEAQLDKSGLPSDRFFAERPEGSVSTLKIQRTQQEDSAVYLCASSLSGHIEAFFGQGTRLTVV.